This T cell receptor beta chain was identified in a study of T cell responses to AZD1222 COVID-19 vaccine. Overall study context: Second doses at about 4 or about 12 weeks were pooled. Study-wide points: In the spike-specific TCR repertoire, nearly half reportedly target unmutated variant regions. There were vaccine-associated CD4 TCRs across spike, dominant at 160-218 and 743-854. Donor demographics were predominantly white British with a female majority; clonal diversity may be underestimated.

Trimming cost V 2 bases and J 10 bases; bases outside gene matches: 5. The CDR3 has 14 amino acids. CDR1 and CDR2 from the germline V gene are SGHDT and YYEEEE. Measured with immunoSEQ multiplex PCR; TCRdb has only the in-frame clones, and not every one. Found here are approximately 100,000 clones, 85% to 90% of them singletons; the top ten hold 3.5% to 4%. Notes on this clone: Antigen specificity is unknown.

The rearrangement joins TRBV5-6 to TRBJ2-2; 10 bases are a match to TRBD1. The receptor comes from an adult in good health. The source was peripheral blood, collected on day 0 of AZD1222 vaccination. CDR3 DNA: TGTGCCAGCAGCTTCGGGACAGGGGCGGCGGAGCTGTTTTTT. The encoded protein is CASSFGTGAAELFF. Together with reference TRBV5-6 and TRBJ2-2, the CDR3 gives the full variable domain: DAGVTQSPTHLIKTRGQQVTLRCSPKSGHDTVSWYQQALGQGPQFIFQYYEEEERQRGNFPDRFSGHQFPNYSSELNVNALLLGDSALYLCASSFGTGAAELFFGEGSRLTVL.